This T cell receptor beta chain was retrieved from a study of shared clonotypes between healthy human individuals. This CDR3 is 15 amino acids long. V shed 8 bases, J shed 3 bases, and the junction held 10 bases outside the gene matches. CDR1 is MDHEN and CDR2 is SYDVKM in the germline V gene. The repertoire was sequenced with immunoSEQ multiplex PCR; TCRdb's copy has only in-frame clones and lacks some. The sample shows over 700,000 clones, over 55% of them seen only once. With respect to this clone: The antigen is undetermined.

Study-wide results and caveats: About 5% was the fraction of naive CD4 clonotypes found shared across a few donors.

The chain couples TRBV28 to TRBJ1-5, with 7 bases fitting TRBD1. This TCR was sampled from a woman aged 30 to 39 in good health. The specimen was memory CD4+ T cells sorted from blood. The subset was: CD45RA-negative fraction. CDR3: CASGGGTVYNQPQHF. CDR3 sequence (DNA): TGTGCCAGCGGGGGCGGGACAGTCTACAATCAGCCCCAGCATTTT.